The 8 T cell receptor beta chains presented below share a single source sample, sequenced in a study of blood T cell repertoires in COVID-19. Using immunoSEQ multiplex PCR, the repertoire was profiled, and TCRdb retains in-frame clones only, with some absent. The sample holds some 140,000 clones, 65% to 85% seen once. Sequencing was done on a sample of peripheral blood. Receptor source: a woman aged 80 or over with acute or convalescent COVID-19.

The chain uses TRBV9 and TRBJ1-6; tentatively, D is TRBD1 (6 bases). In germline, CDR1 is SGDLS, CDR2 YYNGEE. Trimming took off 4 bases at V and 6 bases at J, with 14 bases between the two ends. The CDR3 extends over 15 amino acids. The CDR3, as DNA: TGTGCCAGCAGCTCGTACAGGGCTGGTAATTCACCCCTCCACTTT. Translated, it gives CASSSYRAGNSPLHF. Combining the CDR3 with reference TRBV9 and TRBJ1-6 gives the whole variable domain DSGVTQTPKHLITATGQRVTLRCSPRSGDLSVYWYQQSLDQGLQFLIQYYNGEERAKGNILERFSAQQFPDLHSELNLSSLELGDSALYFCASSSYRAGNSPLHFGNGTRLTVT.

V usage is TRBV25-1 and J usage is TRBJ1-3, with D hard to call. The germline V gene has CDR1 MGHDK and CDR2 SYGVNS. The germline V and J ends were trimmed by 3 bases and 10 bases, with 16 bases remaining between them. CDR3 length: 14 residues. Here the CDR3 DNA reads TGTGCCAGCAGTGACGCGCCGACCAGGTCTACCATATATTTT. Amino acid sequence: CASSDAPTRSTIYF.

The V call is TRBV4-3, the J call TRBJ1-2; D gene ambiguous. This CDR3 contains 15 residues. The V end lost 0 bases, the J end lost 6 bases, and 14 bases lay between the germline ends. The germline CDR1 and CDR2 sequences are LGHNA and YSLEER. The CDR3 loop reads CASSQEATPAHGYTF. The CDR3 DNA sequence: TGCGCCAGCAGCCAAGAAGCGACGCCTGCACATGGCTACACCTTC.

The rearrangement links TRBV6-6 to TRBJ1-2, with TRBD1 matching 8 bases. The V segment lost 0 bases and the J segment 3 bases; nucleotides outside the gene matches: 3. The CDR3 is 15 residues long. Germline V gives CDR1 MNHNY, CDR2 SVGAGI (reference sequence). The CDR3 loop is CASSYSGTGDYGYTF. The CDR3 DNA is TGTGCCAGCAGTTACTCGGGGACAGGCGACTATGGCTACACCTTC.

The chain joins TRBV5-6 to TRBJ1-1; D uncertain. The V gene's germline CDR1 is SGHDT and CDR2 YYEEEE. The CDR3 runs 12 residues. V lost 7 bases, J lost 1 base, and 8 bases lay in between. CDR3 loop: CASHRTNTEAFF. CDR3 sequence (DNA): TGTGCCAGCCATAGAACGAACACTGAAGCTTTCTTT.

This chain connects TRBV11-2 to TRBJ1-6; D uncertain. Germline CDR1 and CDR2: SGHAT and FQNNGV. V was shortened by 5 bases and J by 7 bases, with 12 bases between the two germline ends. The CDR3 sequence is 14 residues long. The CDR3 reads CASSPRSENSPLHF. DNA for the CDR3: TGTGCCAGCAGCCCCCGGTCTGAAAATTCACCCCTCCACTTT.

The chain links TRBV19 to TRBJ1-1; 12 bases align to TRBD1. The junction had 3 bases not matched to a gene; V was cut back by 4 bases and J by 0 bases. CDR1 is LNHDA and CDR2 is SQIVND in the germline V gene (reference sequence). The CDR3 spans 16 residues. CDR3 sequence: CASSKGTGGMNTEAFF. The CDR3, as DNA: TGTGCCAGTAGTAAGGGGACAGGGGGCATGAACACTGAAGCTTTCTTT.

This chain links TRBV10-1 with TRBJ2-7; D possibly corresponds to TRBD1 (6 bases). The CDR3 sequence is 14 residues long. The germline gives CDR1 WNHNN, CDR2 SYGVQD (reference sequence). Trimming left V 0 bases short and J 6 bases short, with 12 bases between. The DNA of the CDR3 is TGCGCCAGCAGTGAGTCAGGGGCAGGGGCCGAGCAGTACTTC. Protein: CASSESGAGAEQYF.